The 23 T cell receptor beta chains reported below all come from one sample, sequenced in a study of cytomegalovirus exposure and HLA in healthy donors. Both 60 Vbeta primers and 13 Jbeta primers went into the PCR. The repertoire was sequenced with immunoSEQ multiplex PCR; TCRdb's copy has only in-frame clones and lacks some. Here the sample spans 150,000 to 200,000 clones, over 75% being singletons. Sequencing was performed on PBMCs. The receptors here all came from a man aged 18 to 30 in good health and CMV-seronegative.

The table lists this clone with a count of one. The CDR3 coding sequence is TGCGCCAGCAGCCAAGGGGGGGGACTAGCGGGAGCAGATACGCAGTATTTT. Protein product: CASSQGGGLAGADTQYF. V gene TRBV4-3 combines with J gene TRBJ2-3; 14 nucleotides agree with TRBD2. This CDR3 has 17 residues. Germline CDR1 LGHNA, CDR2 YSLEER. The V segment lost 1 base and the J segment 4 bases; nucleotides outside the gene matches: 4.

CDR3 nucleotides: TGTGCCAGTACTTTCAGGGGGGGCAATCAGCCCCAGCATTTT. Amino acid sequence: CASTFRGGNQPQHF. The V gene is TRBV19, the J gene TRBJ1-5, with 7 nucleotides matching TRBD1. The J segment lost 2 bases and the V segment lost 7 bases, leaving 5 bases of the junction unmatched. This CDR3 region has 14 residues. Germline values: CDR1 LNHDA, CDR2 SQIVND (reference sequence).

This rearrangement joins TRBV6-1 to TRBJ1-2; no clear D gene. Between the trimmed V and J ends, which lost 3 bases and 5 bases, there was a span of 10 bases. The CDR3 length is 13 residues. CDR1 is MNHNS, CDR2 SASEGT, per germline. CDR3 protein: CASSDGRGYGYTF. As DNA, the CDR3 is TGTGCCAGCAGTGACGGCCGGGGATATGGCTACACCTTC.

The chain is built from TRBV5-4 and TRBJ1-2, with D perhaps matching TRBD1 (6 bases). There are 14 residues in the CDR3. Germline lookup yields CDR1 SGHNT and CDR2 YYREEE (reference sequence). Deletions cut 0 bases from V and 7 bases from J, with 13 bases between. Written as DNA, the CDR3 is TGTGCCAGCAGCTTGGGAGGGGGGGCGGGTGGCTACACCTTC. This sequence encodes CASSLGGGAGGYTF.

The rearrangement joins TRBV11-1 to TRBJ2-7, with 14 bases that match TRBD2. Germline V gives CDR1 SGHAT, CDR2 FQDESV (reference sequence). V dropped 3 bases and J dropped 2; count of bases not matched to a gene: 3. CDR3 length equals 16 residues. CDR3 sequence (DNA): TGTGCCAGCAGCTTGACTAGCGGGGGGGACCCCTACGAGCAGTACTTC. Protein product: CASSLTSGGDPYEQYF.

The V and J genes are TRBV2 and TRBJ2-3; possible D gene TRBD2, 6 bases. Germline assignment: CDR1 SNHLY and CDR2 FYNNEI. Trimming removed 7 bases at V and 0 bases at J, with 14 bases between. The CDR3 covers 15 residues. The CDR3 coding sequence is TGTGCCAGCACTGGGGGGACTCAGAGCACAGATACGCAGTATTTT. As protein: CASTGGTQSTDTQYF.

This clone was found once. This rearrangement joins TRBV13 to TRBJ2-1, with no clear D. With 1 base removed from V and 6 bases from J, the gap between germline ends came to 7 bases. CDR3 length equals 13 residues. Germline CDR1 PRHDT, CDR2 FYEKMQ (reference sequence). The CDR3 coding sequence is TGTGCCAGCAGCTTAGCTCTTATCAATGAGCAGTTCTTC. Protein product: CASSLALINEQFF.

The V gene is TRBV7-2, the J gene TRBJ2-7, with TRBD2 matching 12 bases. This CDR3 region has 14 residues. V shed 5 bases, J shed 2 bases, and the junction held 1 base outside the gene matches. The germline CDR1 and CDR2 sequences are SGHTA and FQGNSA. This CDR3 reads CASSRTSGAYEQYF. DNA of the CDR3: TGTGCCAGCAGCCGGACTAGCGGGGCCTACGAGCAGTACTTC.

This clone has a single count. The CDR3 loop reads CASSMGLAGAVVKNIQYF. The CDR3 region has the DNA TGTGCCAGTAGTATGGGACTAGCGGGAGCGGTGGTCAAAAACATTCAGTACTTC. The chain uses TRBV19 and TRBJ2-4; the match to TRBD2 covers 14 bases. CDR1 and CDR2 (germline): LNHDA, SQIVND (reference sequence). This CDR3 comprises 18 residues. V lost 3 bases and J lost 3; bases outside the gene matches: 7.

J is TRBJ2-3 and V is TRBV10-2; 13 nucleotides agree with TRBD2. Germline loops: CDR1 WSHSY, CDR2 SAAADI. Trimming took 6 bases from V and 1 from J; bases not matched to a gene: 4. The CDR3 covers 16 residues. CDR3 in amino acids: CASSEGLAGGTDTQYF. Written as DNA, the CDR3 is TGCGCCAGCAGCGAAGGACTAGCGGGGGGCACAGATACGCAGTATTTT.

This clone was recorded only once. This sequence joins TRBV7-2 and TRBJ1-6, with 7 bases fitting TRBD1. The CDR3 is made up of 15 amino acids. V gave up 4 bases and J gave up 7 bases; unmatched junction bases: 7. Per the germline V gene, CDR1 is SGHTA and CDR2 is FQGNSA. CDR3 region: CASSWETGRNSPLHF. The CDR3 DNA reads TGTGCCAGCAGCTGGGAGACAGGGAGGAATTCACCCCTCCACTTT.

The chain employs TRBV4-1 and TRBJ2-7; 8 positions match TRBD1. The CDR3 is 14 residues long. With 1 base clipped from V and 3 bases from J, the junction kept 2 bases outside the gene matches. Germline loops: CDR1 MGHRA, CDR2 YSYEKL. CDR3 loop: CASSQGGQGYEQYF. In DNA form, the CDR3 reads TGCGCCAGCAGCCAAGGAGGACAGGGCTACGAGCAGTACTTC.

The chain couples TRBV7-2 to TRBJ1-5; perhaps TRBD1 as D (5 bases). CDR3 length: 16 residues. The germline CDR1 and CDR2 sequences are SGHTA and FQGNSA. V lost 2 bases, J lost 2 bases, and 13 bases lay in between. The CDR3 region is CASSLSLWGGNQPQHF. Written as DNA, the CDR3 is TGTGCCAGCAGCTTATCTTTGTGGGGGGGCAATCAGCCCCAGCATTTT.

The gene calls are TRBV7-2 and TRBJ1-2, with TRBD1 identical over 7 bases. The ends lost 2 bases at V and 4 bases at J; junction bases unmatched: 10. CDR1 SGHTA and CDR2 FQGNSA come from the germline V gene. CDR3 length: 16 residues. CDR3 region: CASSLWRGREVYGYTF. CDR3 in DNA: TGTGCCAGCAGCTTATGGAGGGGGCGGGAGGTCTATGGCTACACCTTC. The whole variable domain, filled in from reference TRBV7-2 and TRBJ1-2, reads GAGVSQSPSNKVTEKGKDVELRCDPISGHTALYWYRQSLGQGLEFLIYFQGNSAPDKSGLPSDRFSAERTGGSVSTLTIQRTQQEDSAVYLCASSLWRGREVYGYTFGSGTRLTVV.

V gene TRBV19 combines with J gene TRBJ1-2, with 8 bases that match TRBD1. The CDR3 extends over 14 amino acids. From germline, CDR1 is LNHDA and CDR2 SQIVND (reference sequence). Trimming cost V 3 bases and J 8 bases; bases outside gene matches: 8. The CDR3 DNA sequence: TGTGCCAGTAGTATCAAGGACAGGGTTCGAGGCTACACCTTC. It codes for CASSIKDRVRGYTF.

This chain connects TRBV30 to TRBJ2-2; 8 nucleotides match TRBD2. The germline V gene encodes CDR1 GTSNPN and CDR2 SVGIG (reference sequence). The CDR3 is made up of 14 amino acids. The V gene end was trimmed by 4 bases and the J gene end by 6 bases; junction bases not matched to a gene: 7. CDR3 sequence reads: CAWKIRLASGELFF. CDR3 nucleotide sequence: TGTGCCTGGAAAATCAGACTAGCGTCCGGGGAGCTGTTTTTT.

This clone was recorded a few times. The chain couples TRBV7-9 to TRBJ1-1, with TRBD1 matching 7 bases. The CDR3 sequence is 14 residues long. The germline V gene has CDR1 SEHNR and CDR2 FQNEAQ (reference sequence). V dropped 4 bases and J dropped 6; count of bases not matched to a gene: 8. CDR3 nucleotide sequence: TGTGCCAGCAGCTCACCGGGACAGATGGCTGAAGCTTTCTTT. It codes for CASSSPGQMAEAFF.

This sequence joins TRBV5-4 and TRBJ1-2; possibly TRBD1 for D (6 bases). This CDR3 contains 14 residues. Trimming took off 0 bases at V and 5 bases at J, with 11 bases between the two ends. Germline V gene lookup returns CDR1 SGHNT and CDR2 YYREEE (reference sequence). In nucleotides, the CDR3 is TGTGCCAGCAGCTTGGGAACTCAGGGGTATGGCTACACCTTC. This encodes CASSLGTQGYGYTF.

V usage is TRBV4-3 and J usage is TRBJ2-6; tentative D call: TRBD2 (6 bases). The CDR3 runs 17 residues. V was pared by 0 bases and J by 3 bases, with 12 bases between. The germline V gene encodes CDR1 LGHNA and CDR2 YSLEER. The CDR3 here is CASSQEGAGYGANVLTF. In nucleotides, the CDR3 is TGCGCCAGCAGCCAAGAAGGGGCGGGGTATGGGGCCAACGTCCTGACTTTC.

This chain uses TRBV4-1 with TRBJ2-1, with D possibly being TRBD1 (7 bases). The V gene's germline CDR1 is MGHRA and CDR2 YSYEKL. This CDR3 has 15 residues. Deletions cut 4 bases from V and 7 bases from J, with 17 bases between. CDR3 sequence: CASSLKGAGGNEQFF. CDR3 DNA sequence: TGCGCCAGCAGCCTTAAGGGGGCAGGGGGGAATGAGCAGTTCTTC.

This chain joins TRBV28 and TRBJ2-7; possible D gene TRBD1, 5 bases. V lost 1 base to trimming and J lost 2 bases, with 15 bases between them. This CDR3 is built from 16 residues. Per germline, CDR1 MDHEN and CDR2 SYDVKM. CDR3 nucleotides: TGTGCCAGCAGTTTATTTCCGGGCCAGGGTCCCTACGAGCAGTACTTC. Protein product: CASSLFPGQGPYEQYF.

The chain uses TRBV15 and TRBJ2-4; tentatively, D is TRBD1 (6 bases). Trimming removed 7 bases at V and 3 bases at J, with 7 bases between. This CDR3 contains 12 residues. CDR1 and CDR2 (germline): LNHNV, YYDKDF (reference sequence). CDR3 sequence: CATKGVKNIQYF. DNA for the CDR3: TGTGCCACCAAGGGGGTCAAAAACATTCAGTACTTC.

This clone showed up just a few times. V gene TRBV29-1 combines with J gene TRBJ2-7; the match to TRBD1 covers 8 bases. Germline CDR1 reads SQVTM; CDR2 reads ANQGSEA. The ends lost 4 bases at V and 1 base at J; junction bases unmatched: 6. CDR3 size: 14 residues. The CDR3 region is CSVAPGTGSYEQYF. The CDR3 nucleotides are TGCAGCGTTGCCCCCGGGACAGGATCCTACGAGCAGTACTTC.